This T cell receptor (beta chain) is drawn from a study of shared clonotypes between healthy human individuals. The CDR3 has 14 residues. Germline V gene sequence: CDR1 SGHRS, CDR2 YFSETQ. Trimming cost V 0 bases and J 7 bases, with 8 bases left between them. Repertoires were generated with immunoSEQ multiplex PCR, while TCRdb's copy carries only in-frame clones and drops some. This sample has some 2,400,000 clones, with 90% to 96% found just once. Sequencing input: naive CD4+ T cells sorted from blood. Described subset: CD45RA+ positively selected. This receptor was identified in a man aged 18-30 years in good health. V is TRBV5-1 and J is TRBJ1-6, with unresolved D. The CDR3 reads CASSLAERNSPLHF. The CDR3 DNA reads as TGCGCCAGCAGCTTGGCAGAGAGAAATTCACCCCTCCACTTT.